One and the same sample provided the 16 T cell receptor beta chains below, sequenced in a study of T cells in tuberculosis. Cells were sorted from thawed PBMC rested overnight and stained with GMM-loaded CD1B tetramer, viability dye and anti-CD3. CD1B tetramers were loaded with Rhodococcus equi-derived C32 glucose monomycolate. Measured with immunoSEQ multiplex PCR; TCRdb has only the in-frame clones, and not every one. This table has 70,000 to 95,000 clones, approximately 90% appearing once. Material for sequencing was CD1b-GMM tetramer-negative cells sorted from PBMCs. Source of these receptors: an adult woman with latent tuberculosis.

The chain employs TRBV6-1 and TRBJ2-5; 10 bases match TRBD2. Trimming cost V 2 bases and J 5 bases; bases outside gene matches: 8. From germline, CDR1 is MNHNS and CDR2 SASEGT. CDR3 length: 16 residues. The CDR3 here is CASSELAGETRETQYF. The CDR3, as DNA: TGTGCCAGCAGTGAACTAGCGGGGGAGACTCGTGAGACCCAGTACTTC.

The chain links TRBV14 to TRBJ1-2, with D uncertain. Trimming shortened V by 4 bases and J by 7 bases, and 19 bases separated the two germline ends. This CDR3 is 15 amino acids long. From germline, CDR1 is SGHDN and CDR2 FVKESK. This CDR3 is CASSRSLYRGRGYTF. In DNA, the CDR3 is TGTGCCAGCAGCCGGTCCCTATATCGGGGTCGTGGCTACACCTTC.

The gene calls are TRBV15 and TRBJ2-1; TRBD1 aligns across 7 bases. V lost 4 bases and J lost 0; bases outside the gene matches: 3. CDR3 size: 15 residues. Germline-derived CDR1 and CDR2 are LNHNV and YYDKDF (reference sequence). CDR3 residues: CATSNRDSSYNEQFF. The CDR3 DNA is TGTGCCACCAGCAACCGGGACAGCTCCTACAATGAGCAGTTCTTC.

The CDR3 region is CASSALAGETQYF. CDR3 DNA: TGCGCCAGCAGCGCGCTCGCCGGAGAGACCCAGTACTTC. V and J are TRBV5-1 and TRBJ2-5, with unresolved D. Germline V gene data show CDR1 as SGHRS and CDR2 as YFSETQ. V lost 4 bases and J 4 bases, leaving 11 bases between the germline ends. CDR3 length: 13 amino acids.

The CDR3 DNA sequence: TGTGCCAGCAGCCCCCCCCTAGGGGCCTCCTACAATGAGCAGTTCTTC. Translated: CASSPPLGASYNEQFF. The chain links TRBV5-7 to TRBJ2-1, with D possibly TRBD1 on 5 matching bases. TRBV5-7 is an ORF, with its function uncertain. The CDR3 totals 16 residues. The V end lost 4 bases, the J end lost 0 bases, and 14 bases lay between the germline ends.

The chain employs TRBV4-3 and TRBJ2-4, with 9 positions matching TRBD1. The germline V gene has CDR1 LGHNA and CDR2 YSLEER. The V gene end was trimmed by 3 bases and the J gene end by 2 bases; junction bases not matched to a gene: 11. This CDR3 spans 18 amino acids. In nucleotides, the CDR3 is TGCGCCAGCAGCCAGGCCTACAGGGGGCGAGGGACCAAAAACATTCAGTACTTC. Residues: CASSQAYRGRGTKNIQYF.

The chain employs TRBV4-3 and TRBJ2-3; 10 nucleotides agree with TRBD2. Germline loops: CDR1 LGHNA, CDR2 YSLEER. The CDR3 contains 15 residues. J gave up 4 bases and V 4 bases, and 5 bases lay outside the gene matches. CDR3 coding DNA: TGCGCCAGCAGCCGCACTAGCGGGGTGTCAGATACGCAGTATTTT. Amino acids: CASSRTSGVSDTQYF.

In its sample, this clone was seen once. The chain combines TRBV6-5 with TRBJ1-1; 7 bases align to TRBD1. Trimming cost V 2 bases and J 5 bases; bases outside gene matches: 2. This CDR3 spans 13 amino acids. Germline CDR1 reads MNHEY; CDR2 reads SVGAGI. CDR3 amino acids: CASSYEGATEAFF. CDR3 nucleotide sequence: TGTGCCAGCAGTTACGAGGGGGCGACTGAAGCTTTCTTT.

This chain links TRBV7-2 with TRBJ1-5, with D perhaps TRBD1 (6 bases). Looked up from germline, CDR1 is SGHTA and CDR2 is FQGNSA. Trimming removed 0 bases from V and 2 bases from J, with 14 bases in between. This CDR3 region has 17 residues. DNA of the CDR3: TGTGCCAGCAGCTTAGCACCCACTCGGACAGGCAATCAGCCCCAGCATTTT. It codes for CASSLAPTRTGNQPQHF.

This clone was detected only once. CDR3 residues: CASSFREGAYEQYF. The CDR3 nucleotides are TGTGCCAGCAGCTTTAGGGAGGGTGCCTACGAGCAGTACTTC. J is TRBJ2-7 and V is TRBV5-6; 7 bases match TRBD2. V lost 2 bases to trimming and J lost 2 bases; unmatched junction nucleotides: 4. The V gene's germline CDR1 is SGHDT and CDR2 YYEEEE. The CDR3 length is 14 residues. The entire variable domain, with the rest obtained from reference TRBV5-6 and TRBJ2-7, is as follows: DAGVTQSPTHLIKTRGQQVTLRCSPKSGHDTVSWYQQALGQGPQFIFQYYEEEERQRGNFPDRFSGHQFPNYSSELNVNALLLGDSALYLCASSFREGAYEQYFGPGTRLTVT.

The chain combines TRBV4-2 with TRBJ1-5, with TRBD1 as a possible D gene (6 bases). Germline V gene sequence: CDR1 LGHNA, CDR2 YNFKEQ. Trimming took off 0 bases at V and 5 bases at J, with 11 bases between the two ends. The CDR3 consists of 15 residues. The CDR3 DNA reads TGTGCCAGCAGCCAAGAGGAAACAGGGTATCAGCCCCAGCATTTT. Its protein is CASSQEETGYQPQHF.

The V and J genes are TRBV5-4 and TRBJ1-2; TRBD1 might be the D (5 bases). Germline CDR1 is SGHNT and CDR2 is YYREEE (reference sequence). Trimming took off 4 bases at V and 7 bases at J, with 23 bases between the two ends. This CDR3 region has 16 residues. This CDR3 is CASSLPSPGMNSGYTF. The CDR3 DNA reads as TGTGCCAGCAGCCTCCCGAGTCCAGGGATGAATAGTGGCTACACCTTC.

This chain connects TRBV28 to TRBJ1-3; possible D gene TRBD1, 6 bases. From germline, CDR1 is MDHEN and CDR2 SYDVKM. The CDR3 contains 16 residues. V dropped 2 bases and J dropped 7 bases, with 18 bases sitting between them. The DNA for the CDR3 is TGTGCCAGCAGTTTAGTGGGGGCCAAACAAAGGAACACCATATATTTT. Protein sequence: CASSLVGAKQRNTIYF.

The V gene is TRBV29-1, the J gene TRBJ1-1, with D hard to call. Trimming took off 6 bases at V and 2 bases at J, with 10 bases between the two ends. Germline lookup yields CDR1 SQVTM and CDR2 ANQGSEA. The CDR3 length is 12 residues. CDR3 DNA sequence: TGCAGCGTCTCCAACAGCAACACTGAAGCTTTCTTT. Translating gives CSVSNSNTEAFF.

The chain joins TRBV27 to TRBJ1-2; D uncertain. V lost 3 bases and J lost 2, with 7 bases in between. Germline CDR1 is MNHEY and CDR2 is SMNVEV (reference sequence). The CDR3 has 13 amino acids. The CDR3: CASSLGSNYGYTF. CDR3 nucleotides: TGTGCCAGCAGTTTGGGCAGCAACTATGGCTACACCTTC.

J is TRBJ1-5 and V is TRBV19; no definite D call. CDR3 size: 14 residues. Trimming stripped 3 bases from V and 3 bases from J, with 9 bases between. CDR1 is LNHDA and CDR2 is SQIVND in the germline V gene (reference sequence). The CDR3 loop reads CASSMREPNQPQHF. The CDR3 DNA follows: TGTGCCAGTAGTATGAGGGAGCCCAATCAGCCCCAGCATTTT. Full variable domain (rest looked up from reference TRBV19 and TRBJ1-5): DGGITQSPKYLFRKEGQNVTLSCEQNLNHDAMYWYRQDPGQGLRLIYYSQIVNDFQKGDIAEGYSVSREKKESFPLTVTSAQKNPTAFYLCASSMREPNQPQHFGDGTRLSIL.